The next 27 T cell receptor beta chains were all read from a single sample in a study of cytomegalovirus exposure and HLA in healthy donors. Primers: 60 Vbeta forward and 13 Jbeta reverse. Using immunoSEQ multiplex PCR, the repertoire was profiled, and TCRdb retains in-frame clones only, with some absent. The sample lists about 200,000 clones; more than 75% were seen once. The sequencing sample was made of PBMCs. These receptor sequences come from a woman between 45 and 60 years old in good health and CMV-seropositive.

The chain carries TRBV7-9 and TRBJ1-1, with D possibly matching TRBD1 (6 bases). Germline V gene data show CDR1 as SEHNR and CDR2 as FQNEAQ (reference sequence). V lost 2 bases to trimming and J lost 11 bases, with 18 bases between them. The CDR3 runs to 14 residues. This CDR3 is CASSLSMGQEVAFF. Written as DNA, the CDR3 is TGTGCCAGCAGCTTATCGATGGGACAAGAAGTGGCTTTCTTT.

The gene calls are TRBV19 and TRBJ2-7, with D hard to call. CDR3 length: 13 amino acids. Trimming cost V 11 bases and J 5 bases, with 19 bases left between them. Germline V lookup: CDR1 LNHDA, CDR2 SQIVND (reference sequence). The CDR3, as DNA: TGTGCCGTTTCCCCCCGGCCCCGGGACGAGCAGTACTTC. Translated, it gives CAVSPRPRDEQYF.

This clone was recorded a few times. This sequence joins TRBV19 and TRBJ2-1; 13 bases are shared with TRBD2. The CDR3 sequence is 17 residues long. Germline V gene lookup returns CDR1 LNHDA and CDR2 SQIVND (reference sequence). The trim removed 6 bases at V and 1 base at J, leaving 6 bases unmatched. The DNA of the CDR3 is TGTGCCAGTAGGGGGACTAGCGGGATAGGGTCCTACAATGAGCAGTTCTTC. The encoded protein is CASRGTSGIGSYNEQFF.

This chain connects TRBV7-2 to TRBJ1-5; D possibly corresponds to TRBD1 (6 bases). Trimming removed 1 base at V and 0 bases at J, with 13 bases between. Germline V gene sequence: CDR1 SGHTA, CDR2 FQGNSA. This CDR3 has 17 amino acids. The DNA of the CDR3 is TGTGCCAGCAGCTTAGTTGGGACACCTTATAGCAATCAGCCCCAGCATTTT. It yields the protein CASSLVGTPYSNQPQHF. Based on the CDR3 plus reference TRBV7-2 and TRBJ1-5, the full variable domain is GAGVSQSPSNKVTEKGKDVELRCDPISGHTALYWYRQSLGQGLEFLIYFQGNSAPDKSGLPSDRFSAERTGGSVSTLTIQRTQQEDSAVYLCASSLVGTPYSNQPQHFGDGTRLSIL.

The rearrangement joins TRBV28 to TRBJ2-7; 8 bases map to TRBD1. The V segment lost 4 bases and the J segment 2 bases; nucleotides outside the gene matches: 7. The V gene's germline CDR1 is MDHEN and CDR2 SYDVKM. The CDR3 is made up of 15 amino acids. In nucleotides, the CDR3 is TGTGCCAGCAGTTCCCACGACAGGGGCCCCTACGAGCAGTACTTC. This gives the protein CASSSHDRGPYEQYF.

This chain uses TRBV28 with TRBJ2-1; D might be TRBD2 (5 bases). V was pared by 10 bases and J by 5 bases, with 9 bases between. The CDR3 covers 11 residues. The V gene's germline CDR1 is MDHEN and CDR2 SYDVKM. The CDR3 region is CATRGDNEQFF. The DNA for the CDR3 is TGTGCCACCCGGGGAGACAATGAGCAGTTCTTC.

This chain joins TRBV5-1 and TRBJ1-1, with D possibly matching TRBD1 (6 bases). The germline V gene encodes CDR1 SGHRS and CDR2 YFSETQ. The CDR3 runs to 14 residues. V shed 2 bases and J shed 5 bases, with 13 bases lying between them. The CDR3 coding sequence is TGCGCCAGCAGCTTTGGTCTTCAGGGGACTGAAGCTTTCTTT. Translation gives CASSFGLQGTEAFF.

The gene calls are TRBV7-8 and TRBJ2-3; no clear D gene. The V end lost 1 base, the J end lost 2 bases, and 10 bases lay between the germline ends. The CDR3 consists of 15 residues. Looked up from germline, CDR1 is SGHVS and CDR2 is FQNEAQ. The CDR3 region is CASSLELFDTDTQYF. The CDR3, as DNA: TGTGCCAGCAGCTTAGAGCTATTCGACACAGATACGCAGTATTTT.

V gene TRBV7-2 combines with J gene TRBJ2-3, with 10 bases that match TRBD2. This CDR3 is built from 15 residues. From germline, CDR1 is SGHTA and CDR2 FQGNSA. J lost 5 bases, V lost 5 bases, and 7 bases had no gene match. The CDR3 DNA reads as TGTGCCAGCAGCCCTAGCGGGAGAGGGGGAGATACGCAGTATTTT. It encodes CASSPSGRGGDTQYF.

The chain combines TRBV7-2 with TRBJ1-1, with a tentative D call TRBD1 (6 bases). This CDR3 is 15 amino acids long. Germline V lookup: CDR1 SGHTA, CDR2 FQGNSA. The germline V and J ends were trimmed by 5 bases and 2 bases, with 15 bases remaining between them. The CDR3 nucleotides are TGTGCCAGCAGCCTCGATGGACAGAGCAACACTGAAGCTTTCTTT. Its protein product is CASSLDGQSNTEAFF.

The gene calls are TRBV5-4 and TRBJ1-2; D gene unclear. Looked up from germline, CDR1 is SGHNT and CDR2 is YYREEE (reference sequence). V was clipped by 0 bases and J by 1 base, with 4 bases between them. This CDR3 is built from 13 residues. The DNA of the CDR3 is TGTGCCAGCAGCTTGGTCGGTAACTATGGCTACACCTTC. Protein sequence: CASSLVGNYGYTF.

This chain uses TRBV29-1 with TRBJ2-4, with 8 nucleotides matching TRBD2. The CDR3 spans 13 residues. Germline V gene sequence: CDR1 SQVTM, CDR2 ANQGSEA. J was trimmed by 10 bases and V by 4 bases; bases with no gene match: 9. The DNA of the CDR3 is TGCAGCGTTGCGGGTAGCGGGGCCAGTATTCAGTACTTC. Encoded protein: CSVAGSGASIQYF.

The chain recombines TRBV19 with TRBJ2-5; the D gene is possibly TRBD2 (6 bases). Germline CDR1 and CDR2: LNHDA and SQIVND (reference sequence). The V gene lost 7 bases and the J gene lost 6 bases, with 18 bases spanning the gap. The CDR3 runs to 14 residues. Here the CDR3 reads CASKIREGGKTQYF. The CDR3 DNA follows: TGTGCCAGTAAAATTCGAGAAGGAGGGAAGACCCAGTACTTC.

This chain joins TRBV18 and TRBJ1-5, with 7 bases identical to TRBD1. Germline V CDR1 and CDR2: KGHSH, LQKENI. The CDR3 runs 15 residues. The V gene end was trimmed by 5 bases and the J gene end by 4 bases; junction bases not matched to a gene: 8. The CDR3 nucleotides are TGTGCCAGCTCAACGGGGACAGCTCCTAATCAGCCCCAGCATTTT. It translates to CASSTGTAPNQPQHF. Drawing the rest from reference TRBV18 and TRBJ1-5, the complete variable domain is NAGVMQNPRHLVRRRGQEARLRCSPMKGHSHVYWYRQLPEEGLKFMVYLQKENIIDESGMPKERFSAEFPKEGPSILRIQQVVRGDSAAYFCASSTGTAPNQPQHFGDGTRLSIL.

This chain uses TRBV20-1 with TRBJ2-1; no definite D call. V lost 3 bases and J lost 9, with 9 bases in between. The germline CDR1 and CDR2 sequences are DFQATT and SNEGSKA (reference sequence). The CDR3 loop spans 11 amino acids. This chain's CDR3 is CSASIATEQFF. CDR3 bases: TGCAGTGCTAGTATTGCTACTGAGCAGTTCTTC.

DNA for the CDR3: TGTGCCAGCAGCCAATGGACAGGGGATGGCTACACCTTC. Its protein product is CASSQWTGDGYTF. The chain has TRBV7-2 and TRBJ1-2; 9 bases fit TRBD1. CDR3 length: 13 amino acids. Germline-derived CDR1 and CDR2 are SGHTA and FQGNSA. V lost 5 bases and J lost 6; bases outside the gene matches: 4.

This clone has only one observation. The chain employs TRBV29-1 and TRBJ2-3; D gene uncertain. Germline V gene lookup returns CDR1 SQVTM and CDR2 ANQGSEA. This CDR3 comprises 14 residues. V was shortened by 0 bases and J by 2 bases, with 9 bases between the two germline ends. This chain's CDR3 is CSVEEPQNTDTQYF. CDR3 coding DNA: TGCAGCGTTGAAGAGCCCCAGAACACAGATACGCAGTATTTT.

The chain recombines TRBV5-4 with TRBJ2-2; TRBD1 matches 9 bases. CDR1 and CDR2 (germline): SGHNT, YYREEE (reference sequence). V was pared by 3 bases and J by 4 bases, with 4 bases of the junction left unmatched. The CDR3 runs to 15 residues. CDR3 amino acids: CASSSQGAGTGELFF. CDR3 DNA: TGTGCCAGCAGCTCACAGGGGGCGGGCACCGGGGAGCTGTTTTTT.

This clone appeared a single time. V and J are TRBV5-1 and TRBJ1-6, with 8 bases that match TRBD1. The CDR3 has 16 amino acids. V was pared by 5 bases and J by 10 bases, with 14 bases of the junction left unmatched. CDR1 and CDR2 (germline): SGHRS, YFSETQ. The CDR3 DNA is TGCGCCAGCAGAGCGTATCAGGGGGCCGTGGAATCACCCCTCCACTTT. Translating gives CASRAYQGAVESPLHF.

This clone was observed a single time. The chain uses TRBV7-2 and TRBJ2-2; 8 bases align to TRBD1. After removal of 6 bases from V and 3 bases from J, the junction contained 9 bases not matched to a gene. Germline loops: CDR1 SGHTA, CDR2 FQGNSA. The CDR3 totals 16 residues. The CDR3 sequence is CASRPRQGPYTGELFF. The DNA for the CDR3 is TGTGCCAGCAGACCGAGACAGGGGCCGTACACCGGGGAGCTGTTTTTT.

The chain employs TRBV5-4 and TRBJ1-5; D unclear. This CDR3 comprises 13 residues. The V gene's germline CDR1 is SGHNT and CDR2 YYREEE (reference sequence). Trimming took 2 bases from V and 4 from J, leaving 7 bases between them. The DNA for the CDR3 is TGTGCCAGCAGCTTCGGGGAGAATCAGCCCCAGCATTTT. This translates into CASSFGENQPQHF.

The chain combines TRBV7-9 with TRBJ2-5; no clear D gene. Germline V gene sequence: CDR1 SEHNR, CDR2 FQNEAQ (reference sequence). This CDR3 is built from 14 residues. V was pared by 4 bases and J by 1 base, with 10 bases between. For the CDR3, the DNA is TGTGCCAGCAGCTCTTCAGGAACCCAAGAGACCCAGTACTTC. Amino acid sequence: CASSSSGTQETQYF.

This clone was picked up one time. The chain combines TRBV5-4 with TRBJ2-7, with TRBD1 identical over 7 bases. Unmatched junction bases numbered 3, after V lost 3 bases and J lost 6 bases. Germline V CDR1 and CDR2: SGHNT, YYREEE (reference sequence). The CDR3 spans 12 residues. The CDR3 DNA is TGTGCCAGCAGCTCGACAGGGAGCGAGCAGTACTTC. Translated, it gives CASSSTGSEQYF.

V is TRBV11-2 and J is TRBJ2-1; 9 bases fit TRBD2. The CDR3 totals 16 residues. Germline V gene data show CDR1 as SGHAT and CDR2 as FQNNGV. Trimming removed 1 base from V and 8 bases from J; junction bases left unmatched: 9. The CDR3 here is CASSLGGGRAFDEQFF. The CDR3 DNA follows: TGTGCCAGCAGCTTAGGGGGCGGGAGGGCCTTCGATGAGCAGTTCTTC.

Note on this clone: One junction end does not reproduce the germline sequence, and a read error may be involved. This rearrangement joins TRBV7-9 to TRBJ2-1; 10 nucleotides agree with TRBD1. Germline loops: CDR1 SEHNR, CDR2 FQNEAQ (reference sequence). CDR3 length: 14 amino acids. The CDR3 DNA follows: TGTGCTAGCAGCCCCCGACAGGGGGCCAATGAGCAGTTCTTC. Its protein is CASSPRQGANEQFF. Based on the CDR3 plus reference TRBV7-9 and TRBJ2-1, the full variable domain is DTGVSQNPRHKITKRGQNVTFRCDPISEHNRLYWYRQTLGQGPEFLTYFQNEAQLEKSRLLSDRFSAERPKGSFSTLEIQRTEQGDSAMYLCASSPRQGANEQFFGPGTRLTVL.

In DNA form, the CDR3 reads TGTGCCAGTAGGCCGGCGGACTCCTACGAGCAGTACTTC. This codes for CASRPADSYEQYF. The chain combines TRBV19 with TRBJ2-7; D not certain. Germline V gene sequence: CDR1 LNHDA, CDR2 SQIVND (reference sequence). The CDR3 extends over 13 amino acids. V shed 6 bases and J shed 0 bases, with 9 bases lying between them.

This sequence joins TRBV4-1 and TRBJ2-3; tentative D call: TRBD2 (6 bases). This CDR3 region has 15 residues. Germline lookup yields CDR1 MGHRA and CDR2 YSYEKL. Trimming shortened V by 4 bases and J by 4 bases, and 15 bases separated the two germline ends. The CDR3 spells CASSLLGSGADTQYF. CDR3 DNA sequence: TGCGCCAGCAGCCTTCTCGGGAGTGGGGCAGATACGCAGTATTTT.